Listed below are T cell receptor beta chains from one sample, sequenced in a study of T cell responses to AZD1222 COVID-19 vaccine. The protocol was immunoSEQ multiplex PCR, while the TCRdb copy is restricted to in-frame clones and leaves out a portion. The sample records 150,000 or so clones, roughly 88% being singletons. Sequences were derived from peripheral blood, sampled 28 days after the second AZD1222 dose. The receptor source for this set is an adult who received the AZD1222 COVID-19 vaccine. Both conserved end residues are part of each CDR3. D genes are given only for firm matches. Part of the rows lack a size; the others show once, few, many or a class for expanded clones.

clone size,V gene,J gene,D gene,CDR3 protein,CDR3 DNA
-,TRBV7-3,TRBJ2-4,TRBD2,CASSPTGGQNIQYF,TGTGCCAGCAGCCCCACGGGGGGTCAAAACATTCAGTACTTC
-,TRBV5-1,TRBJ1-2,TRBD1,CASSLGPGTEYGYTF,TGCGCCAGCAGCTTGGGGCCCGGGACAGAGTATGGCTACACCTTC
-,TRBV28,TRBJ2-7,TRBD1,CASSPSDRVRNEQYF,TGTGCCAGCAGTCCCTCGGACAGGGTGAGGAACGAGCAGTACTTC
-,TRBV7-9,TRBJ1-4,-,CASSLFQRQSEKLFF,TGTGCCAGCAGCTTATTCCAGCGCCAGAGTGAAAAACTGTTTTTT
-,TRBV7-2,TRBJ1-4,TRBD1,CASSFRTGPNEKLFF,TGTGCCAGCAGCTTCAGGACAGGGCCTAATGAAAAACTGTTTTTT
-,TRBV4-1,TRBJ1-6,-,CASSHPTGDNSPLHF,TGCGCCAGCAGCCACCCCACGGGGGATAATTCACCCCTCCACTTT
few,TRBV6-1,TRBJ1-5,-,CASSEGVRSSNQPQHF,TGTGCCAGCAGTGAAGGTGTTAGAAGTAGCAATCAGCCCCAGCATTTT
-,TRBV18,TRBJ2-1,TRBD2,CASSPGLAAYNEQFF,TGTGCCAGCTCACCGGGACTAGCGGCCTACAATGAGCAGTTCTTC
-,TRBV24-1,TRBJ2-1,-,CATSDSGGPYNEQFF,TGTGCCACCAGTGATTCCGGGGGCCCCTACAATGAGCAGTTCTTC
-,TRBV6-5,TRBJ1-2,-,CASSTGGAGGYTF,TGTGCCAGCAGCACGGGGGGGGCAGGAGGCTACACCTTC
-,TRBV4-2,TRBJ1-1,-,CASSLGLAENTEAFF,TGTGCCAGCAGCCTCGGGCTAGCCGAGAACACTGAAGCTTTCTTT
-,TRBV2,TRBJ1-1,-,CASRQETNTEAFF,TGTGCCAGCCGACAGGAAACAAACACTGAAGCTTTCTTT
once,TRBV7-9,TRBJ2-7,TRBD1,CASTFPGQGPGEQYF,TGTGCCAGCACCTTCCCTGGACAGGGGCCGGGGGAGCAGTACTTC
-,TRBV7-2,TRBJ2-3,-,CASSLNRDTQYF,TGTGCCAGCAGCTTAAATAGGGATACGCAGTATTTT
-,TRBV19,TRBJ2-5,-,CASSRFFSGEQETQYF,TGTGCCAGTAGTCGTTTTTTCTCGGGGGAACAAGAGACCCAGTACTTC
-,TRBV24-1,TRBJ1-5,TRBD1,CATIRRQGGSNQPQHF,TGTGCCACCATCCGTCGACAGGGAGGTAGCAATCAGCCCCAGCATTTT
-,TRBV5-1,TRBJ2-4,-,CASSLATENIQYF,TGCGCCAGCAGCTTGGCAACGGAGAACATTCAGTACTTC
-,TRBV5-1,TRBJ2-1,TRBD2,CASSLVASGGYNEQFF,TGCGCCAGCAGCTTGGTAGCTAGCGGGGGCTACAATGAGCAGTTCTTC
once,TRBV28,TRBJ2-7,-,CASSISTGRYEQYF,TGTGCCAGCAGTATATCGACAGGGAGGTACGAGCAGTACTTC
-,TRBV10-3,TRBJ1-1,-,CAISERSGGNTEAFF,TGTGCCATCAGTGAGCGGTCCGGAGGGAACACTGAAGCTTTCTTT
medium-sized,TRBV13,TRBJ2-3,TRBD1,CASSFRQGSDTQYF,TGTGCCAGCAGCTTTCGACAGGGATCAGATACGCAGTATTTT
-,TRBV2,TRBJ1-3,-,CASSRDGGNTIYF,TGTGCCAGCAGTCGGGACGGTGGAAACACCATATATTTT
-,TRBV3-1/TRBV3-2,TRBJ1-5,-,CASSQAAGHQPQHF,TGTGCCAGCAGCCAAGCCGCGGGTCATCAGCCCCAGCATTTT
-,TRBV6-5,TRBJ1-2,TRBD1,CASRVGQGTYGYTF,TGTGCCAGCAGGGTCGGACAGGGGACGTATGGCTACACCTTC
-,TRBV30,TRBJ1-3,-,CAWNGPGTNSGNTIYF,TGTGCCTGGAACGGGCCAGGGACCAACTCTGGAAACACCATATATTTT
-,TRBV27,TRBJ2-7,-,CASSASRHPSYEQYF,TGTGCCAGCTCCGCAAGTAGACATCCCTCCTACGAGCAGTACTTC
once,TRBV7-8,TRBJ2-7,-,CASSSLGEYEQYF,TGTGCCAGCAGCTCATTGGGGGAGTACGAGCAGTACTTC
-,TRBV4-1,TRBJ1-4,TRBD1,CASSQTGLTNEKLFF,TGCGCCAGCAGCCAGACAGGGTTGACTAATGAAAAACTGTTTTTT
-,TRBV6-5,TRBJ2-2,TRBD1,CASSQQGKNTGELFF,TGTGCCAGCAGTCAACAGGGGAAGAACACCGGGGAGCTGTTTTTT
-,TRBV27,TRBJ2-7,-,CASSFLGDYEQYF,TGTGCCAGCAGTTTCCTAGGGGACTACGAGCAGTACTTC
-,TRBV14,TRBJ1-1,-,CASSQDPVLKATKNTEAFF,TGTGCCAGCAGCCAAGACCCGGTGTTGAAGGCGACGAAGAACACTGAAGCTTTCTTT
-,TRBV5-6,TRBJ1-1,-,CASSRSTEAFF,TGTGCCAGCAGTCGCAGCACTGAAGCTTTCTTT
-,TRBV7-3,TRBJ1-6,TRBD1,CASSQFPRGSSYNSPLHF,TGTGCCAGCAGCCAATTTCCCAGGGGGAGCTCCTATAATTCACCCCTCCACTTT
-,TRBV9,TRBJ1-2,-,CASSVVGTGRYTF,TGTGCCAGCAGCGTAGTGGGTACGGGTCGCTACACCTTC
once,TRBV5-1,TRBJ1-2,-,CASSNSGTYGYTF,TGCGCCAGCTCAAATTCCGGGACATATGGCTACACCTTC
-,TRBV10-3,TRBJ2-3,-,CAISEPGSSTDTQYF,TGTGCCATCAGTGAGCCGGGAAGTAGCACAGATACGCAGTATTTT
-,TRBV27,TRBJ2-2,-,CASREDRRAGELFF,-
-,TRBV10-3,TRBJ2-7,-,CASRGTEDGEQYF,TGTGCCTCGAGGGGGACTGAAGATGGCGAGCAGTACTTC
-,TRBV7-8,TRBJ1-4,-,CASSPFYATNEKLFF,TGTGCCAGCAGCCCTTTCTATGCAACTAATGAAAAACTGTTTTTT
-,TRBV6-5,TRBJ1-5,-,CASSYDPGSALQHF,TGTGCCAGCAGTTACGACCCAGGGTCCGCTCTCCAGCATTTT
once,TRBV28,TRBJ2-1,TRBD2,CAAGGSREELGEFF,TGTGCCGCCGGCGGGAGCAGGGAGGAGTTGGGTGAGTTCTTC